One and the same sample provided the 18 T cell receptor beta chains below, sequenced in a study of spatial heterogeneity in lung cancer. Regarding time point: blood at routine non-recurrence follow-up after resection. Using its own MiXCR run on the 5' RACE reads, TCRdb lists one record per CDR3 protein. The table has under 150,000 distinct CDR3 sequences, more than 10% seen once. Sample: PBMCs, taken at follow-up. The receptor source for this set is a female donor with early-stage non-small cell lung cancer.

There are a few counts of this clonotype. This chain's CDR3 is CASSQGRGPSGNTIYF. The CDR3 nucleotides are TGCGCCAGCAGCCAAGGACGGGGCCCCTCTGGAAACACCATATATTTT. This sequence joins TRBV4-3 and TRBJ1-3; D might be TRBD1 (5 bases). This CDR3 spans 16 amino acids. Germline V gives CDR1 LGHNA, CDR2 YSLEER. The V end was cut by 1 base, the J end by 0 bases, with 10 bases between.

This chain connects TRBV27 to TRBJ2-5, with D possibly TRBD2 on 6 matching bases. Trimming took off 7 bases at V and 0 bases at J, with 15 bases between the two ends. This CDR3 comprises 15 residues. Germline V gives CDR1 MNHEY, CDR2 SMNVEV (reference sequence). The CDR3: CASKLAGGYQETQYF. The CDR3 DNA is TGTGCCAGCAAATTGGCTGGGGGGTACCAAGAGACCCAGTACTTC.

V gene TRBV29-1 combines with J gene TRBJ2-2, with TRBD1 matching 7 bases. J lost 2 bases, V lost 6 bases, and 6 bases had no gene match. This CDR3 comprises 14 residues. From germline, CDR1 is SQVTM and CDR2 ANQGSEA. The CDR3 DNA reads as TGCAGCGTCCGGGACAGTCGTAACACCGGGGAGCTGTTTTTT. Translation gives CSVRDSRNTGELFF.

In its sample, this clonotype was seen a few times. V is TRBV3-1 and J is TRBJ2-1; D not resolved. CDR1 is LGHDT and CDR2 is YNNKEL in the germline V gene (reference sequence). Trimming took 1 base from V and 6 from J, leaving 10 bases between them. This CDR3 has 14 residues. As DNA, the CDR3 is TGTGCCAGCAGCCAAGCTATCGGGTTCAATGAGCAGTTCTTC. This codes for CASSQAIGFNEQFF.

This clonotype was seen more than once but under ten times. This chain uses TRBV4-3 with TRBJ2-1; the match to TRBD2 covers 7 bases. V gave up 3 bases and J gave up 9 bases; unmatched junction bases: 17. The germline CDR1 and CDR2 sequences are LGHNA and YSLEER. The CDR3 loop spans 17 amino acids. In nucleotides, the CDR3 is TGCGCCAGCAGCCACGCTACCGGGACTACCAGGAGGGGTGAGCAGTTCTTC. It encodes CASSHATGTTRRGEQFF.

This clonotype was detected only a few times. The rearrangement uses TRBV5-1 and TRBJ2-1; 14 bases line up with TRBD2. With V trimmed by 7 bases and J by 3 bases, 18 bases remained unmatched. Germline V CDR1 and CDR2: SGHRS, YFSETQ. This CDR3 comprises 20 residues. The CDR3 sequence: CASQAPGGAGTSGSYNEQFF. CDR3 sequence (DNA): TGCGCCAGCCAGGCCCCGGGCGGGGCAGGGACTAGCGGGAGCTACAATGAGCAGTTCTTC.

The chain employs TRBV20-1 and TRBJ2-1; maybe TRBD2 (6 bases). Trimming removed 5 bases from V and 5 bases from J, with 16 bases in between. The CDR3 extends over 14 amino acids. The germline V gene has CDR1 DFQATT and CDR2 SNEGSKA (reference sequence). The CDR3 DNA sequence: TGCAGTGCTCCGGGACTCCTAGGGAACAATGAGCAGTTCTTC. This encodes CSAPGLLGNNEQFF.

There are many counts of this clonotype. The J gene is TRBJ2-3, the V gene TRBV7-8; the match to TRBD2 covers 8 bases. CDR1 and CDR2 (germline): SGHVS, FQNEAQ. V was clipped by 5 bases and J by 6 bases; unmatched bases: 16. This CDR3 region has 17 residues. CDR3 loop: CASSTQRLREEGDTQYF. CDR3 nucleotides: TGTGCCAGCAGCACCCAACGGTTGCGGGAGGAGGGGGATACGCAGTATTTT.

The sample holds a few counts of this clonotype. The chain employs TRBV18 and TRBJ2-2; 14 positions agree with TRBD2. V shed 4 bases, J shed 4 bases, and the junction held 2 bases outside the gene matches. CDR1 KGHSH and CDR2 LQKENI come from the germline V gene. The CDR3 extends over 16 amino acids. CDR3 sequence: CASSLGLAGVTGELFF. In DNA, the CDR3 is TGTGCCAGCTCACTGGGACTAGCGGGAGTCACCGGGGAGCTGTTTTTT.

CDR3 residues: CASSSIPGQYNSPLHF. In DNA form, the CDR3 reads TGTGCCAGCAGCTCAATACCGGGACAGTATAATTCACCCCTCCACTTT. The chain links TRBV7-2 to TRBJ1-6; 7 nucleotides align to TRBD1. The V segment lost 4 bases and the J segment 4 bases; nucleotides outside the gene matches: 7. There are 16 residues in the CDR3. Germline loops: CDR1 SGHTA, CDR2 FQGNSA. Filled out from reference TRBV7-2 and TRBJ1-6, the complete variable domain reads GAGVSQSPSNKVTEKGKDVELRCDPISGHTALYWYRQSLGQGLEFLIYFQGNSAPDKSGLPSDRFSAERTGGSVSTLTIQRTQQEDSAVYLCASSSIPGQYNSPLHFGNGTRLTVT.

This chain connects TRBV3-2 to TRBJ2-7; the table's D call, TRBD2, was not checked against the DNA. TRBV3-2 is a recognized pseudogene. The CDR3 totals 17 residues. The CDR3 DNA reads as TGTGCCAGCAGCCAAGATCCCGGGACTCACGAGATCTACGAGCAGTACGTC. This encodes CASSQDPGTHEIYEQYV.

The genes are TRBV18 and TRBJ1-2; 7 bases match TRBD1. Germline loops: CDR1 KGHSH, CDR2 LQKENI. The length of the CDR3 is 17 residues. V lost 3 bases, J lost 3 bases, and 13 bases stayed unmatched. The CDR3 coding sequence is TGTGCCAGCTCACCTTCCCAGGGGGGAGGCCTCTACTATGGCTACACCTTC. Protein: CASSPSQGGGLYYGYTF.

This clonotype has only a few counts. DNA of the CDR3: TGTGCCAGCAGCCTGGACGGCTTGAACACTGAAGCTTTCTTT. Amino acid sequence: CASSLDGLNTEAFF. The chain carries TRBV7-9 and TRBJ1-1; D gene ambiguous. Germline assignment: CDR1 SEHNR and CDR2 FQNEAQ (reference sequence). The CDR3 is 14 amino acids. Deletions cut 5 bases from V and 0 bases from J, with 10 bases between.

This clonotype has more than one count but fewer than ten. The gene calls are TRBV6-2 or TRBV6-3 and TRBJ2-7; D possibly matches TRBD1 or TRBD2 (5 bases each). The V and J ends lost 8 bases and 6 bases respectively, with 14 bases between them. The germline V gene encodes CDR1 MNHEY and CDR2 SVGEGT. CDR3 size: 12 residues. CDR3 in amino acids: CASGGKGREQYV. CDR3 nucleotides: TGTGCCAGCGGCGGAAAGGGACGCGAGCAGTACGTC.

This clonotype was seen more than once but under ten times. The gene calls are TRBV3-1 and TRBJ2-3; no firm D call. Germline V gene data show CDR1 as LGHDT and CDR2 as YNNKEL (reference sequence). Trimming removed 5 bases from V and 1 base from J, with 13 bases in between. CDR3 length equals 15 residues. CDR3 in amino acids: CASSKSRIRTDTQYF. In nucleotides, the CDR3 is TGTGCCAGCAGCAAGTCAAGGATCCGCACAGATACGCAGTATTTT.

A remark on this clonotype: A much bigger clone sits one base away, suggesting this may be a read error. The gene calls are TRBV29-1 and TRBJ2-6, with a tentative D call TRBD2 (5 bases). This CDR3 has 15 residues. CDR1 is SQVTM and CDR2 is ANQGSEA in the germline V gene. The CDR3 DNA reads TGCTGCGTCGATGCGGCGGGCTCTGGGGCCAACGTCCTGACTTTC. Protein product: CCVDAAGSGANVLTF.

This clonotype was counted at least ten times. The chain combines TRBV9 with TRBJ2-2, with TRBD1 matching over 7 bases. CDR1 is SGDLS and CDR2 is YYNGEE in the germline V gene. The CDR3 is 15 amino acids. V lost 0 bases to trimming and J lost 1 base; unmatched junction nucleotides: 0. This CDR3 is CASSVGDRNTGELFF. In nucleotides, the CDR3 is TGTGCCAGCAGCGTAGGGGACAGGAACACCGGGGAGCTGTTTTTT.

The CDR3 loop reads CAWSVPGAWANVLTF. The CDR3 region has the DNA TGTGCCTGGAGTGTACCGGGGGCGTGGGCCAACGTCCTGACTTTC. V and J are TRBV30 and TRBJ2-6; D possibly matches TRBD1 or TRBD2 (6 bases each). The CDR3 loop spans 15 amino acids. V was pared by 0 bases and J by 5 bases, with 11 bases between. Germline loops: CDR1 GTSNPN, CDR2 SVGIG (reference sequence).